Below, 21 T cell receptor beta chains from the same sample are listed, as sequenced in a study of cytomegalovirus exposure and HLA in healthy donors (TCRdb year 2017). The library was generated by the immunoSEQ multiplex PCR assay. The multiplex PCR relied on a mix of 60 forward primers for TCR Vbeta segments and 13 reverse primers for TCR Jbeta segments. Held by TCRdb, this immuneACCESS table contains in-frame sequences only and omits some clones. Under half of the omission traces to an unresolved V gene where checked; the cause of the rest is unknown. Across this sample there are approximately 130,000 clones, with about two thirds seen only once. 4.2% of the sample is held by the ten biggest clonotypes. The sequencing input was PBMCs. The receptors were sampled from a man aged 45 to 65 in good health and CMV-seropositive.

J is TRBJ2-7 and V is TRBV2, with a weak D call TRBD2 (5 bases). V lost 1 base, J lost 1 base, and 11 bases lay in between. The CDR3 has 15 residues. Germline V gene lookup returns CDR1 SNHLY and CDR2 FYNNEI. CDR3 in amino acids: CASSEVRGTSYEQYF. The CDR3 DNA follows: TGTGCCAGCAGTGAAGTTCGGGGTACGTCCTACGAGCAGTACTTC.

The V call is TRBV6-4, the J call TRBJ1-5; D is perhaps TRBD1 (6 bases). The germline V gene has CDR1 MRHNA and CDR2 SNTAGT. Trimming took 2 bases from V and 1 from J, leaving 15 bases between them. CDR3 size: 17 residues. CDR3 amino acids: CASSDVLGQISNQPQHF. CDR3 sequence (DNA): TGTGCCAGCAGTGACGTTCTAGGACAGATCAGCAATCAGCCCCAGCATTTT.

This clone was found a few times. The chain joins TRBV7-6 to TRBJ2-1; 16 positions agree with TRBD2. From germline, CDR1 is SGHVS and CDR2 FNYEAQ. With V trimmed by 5 bases and J by 9 bases, 7 bases remained unmatched. This CDR3 contains 16 residues. The CDR3 region is CASSLQGTSGRGEQFF. In DNA form, the CDR3 reads TGTGCCAGCAGCCTACAAGGGACTAGCGGGAGGGGTGAGCAGTTCTTC.

J is TRBJ2-2 and V is TRBV7-2; TRBD2 might be the D (5 bases). The V end was cut by 0 bases, the J end by 1 base, with 6 bases between. This CDR3 has 15 residues. The germline gives CDR1 SGHTA, CDR2 FQGNSA. CDR3 in DNA: TGTGCCAGCAGCTTAGCGGGAGTGAACACCGGGGAGCTGTTTTTT. Its translation is CASSLAGVNTGELFF.

This clone was counted a few times. The V gene is TRBV6-1, the J gene TRBJ2-2; D is possibly TRBD1 (6 bases). V lost 5 bases to trimming and J lost 4 bases, with 11 bases between them. Looked up from germline, CDR1 is MNHNS and CDR2 is SASEGT. This CDR3 comprises 14 residues. Written as DNA, the CDR3 is TGTGCCAGCAGTAGGTTACAGGGCACCGGGGAGCTGTTTTTT. Amino acids: CASSRLQGTGELFF.

This clone was seen a single time. The chain recombines TRBV18 with TRBJ1-4, with D maybe TRBD1 (6 bases). Trimming took 4 bases from V and 7 from J, leaving 16 bases between them. Germline values: CDR1 KGHSH, CDR2 LQKENI. The CDR3 runs to 15 residues. The DNA of the CDR3 is TGTGCCAGCTCACAATTGGGGCAGGGGAGTGAAAAACTGTTTTTT. Translated: CASSQLGQGSEKLFF.

The V gene is TRBV27, the J gene TRBJ1-1, with a tentative D call TRBD1 (5 bases). The CDR3 length is 15 residues. The V end lost 6 bases, the J end lost 3 bases, and 17 bases lay between the germline ends. Germline assignment: CDR1 MNHEY and CDR2 SMNVEV (reference sequence). CDR3 DNA sequence: TGTGCCAGCAGAACCCCCGTGGGGCTTGACACTGAAGCTTTCTTT. Its translation: CASRTPVGLDTEAFF.

This clone came up a few times. Germline and junction disagree at one end, which may indicate a read error. This chain uses TRBV7-9 with TRBJ1-1, with D maybe TRBD1 (5 bases). Germline lookup yields CDR1 SEHNR and CDR2 FQNEAQ (reference sequence). This CDR3 has 17 residues. In DNA, the CDR3 is TGTTCCAGCAGCTTAAGGGCGGCAGGGAAGATGAACACTGAAGCTTTCTTT. Its translation: CSSSLRAAGKMNTEAFF.

This clone was seen a single time. The chain recombines TRBV11-1 with TRBJ2-3, with D possibly matching TRBD2 (6 bases). CDR3 length: 15 residues. Germline V gives CDR1 SGHAT, CDR2 FQDESV (reference sequence). V dropped 1 base and J dropped 4 bases, with 12 bases sitting between them. CDR3 amino acids: CASSLDGRPADTQYF. In DNA, the CDR3 is TGTGCCAGCAGCTTAGACGGGAGACCCGCAGATACGCAGTATTTT.

The V call is TRBV20-1, the J call TRBJ1-1; D remains unclear. With 3 bases removed from V and 8 bases from J, the gap between germline ends came to 7 bases. This CDR3 region has 10 residues. Germline V gives CDR1 DFQATT, CDR2 SNEGSKA (reference sequence). CDR3 nucleotide sequence: TGCAGTGCTAGCAATGAGGAAGCTTTCTTT. This sequence encodes CSASNEEAFF.

In this sample, this clone turned up a few times. The J gene is TRBJ1-2, the V gene TRBV15, with 8 positions matching TRBD1. The junction had 12 bases not matched to a gene; V was cut back by 0 bases and J by 9 bases. CDR3 size: 16 residues. Germline CDR1 and CDR2: LNHNV and YYDKDF (reference sequence). CDR3 sequence reads: CATSRERQGAQLSYTF. For the CDR3, the DNA is TGTGCCACCAGCAGAGAGCGCCAGGGGGCTCAGTTGAGCTACACCTTC.

This rearrangement joins TRBV6-6 to TRBJ1-1; TRBD1 might be the D (6 bases). Germline loops: CDR1 MNHNY, CDR2 SVGAGI (reference sequence). V lost 6 bases, J lost 1 base, and 6 bases lay in between. This CDR3 spans 12 amino acids. CDR3 nucleotides: TGTGCCAGCAGGGGACAGAACACTGAAGCTTTCTTT. It translates to CASRGQNTEAFF.

As to this clone: Sequence at one end of the junction differs from germline and may be a read error. This chain uses TRBV4-1 with TRBJ1-2, with 9 bases that match TRBD1. The V gene's germline CDR1 is MGHRA and CDR2 YSYEKL. This CDR3 spans 16 amino acids. The CDR3 DNA sequence: TGTGCCAGCAGCCAGGCAACAGGGGGCGCCGACTATGGCTACACCTTC. Translating it yields CASSQATGGADYGYTF.

This clone came up a few times. V is TRBV5-6 and J is TRBJ2-7; the D is unclear. Per the germline V gene, CDR1 is SGHDT and CDR2 is YYEEEE. V gave up 1 base and J gave up 3 bases, with 8 bases separating them. The CDR3 loop spans 13 amino acids. The DNA of the CDR3 is TGTGCCAGCAGCTTGAATCACGGCTACGAGCAGTACTTC. This sequence encodes CASSLNHGYEQYF.

The chain combines TRBV14 with TRBJ1-1, with D perhaps matching TRBD1 (5 bases). The CDR3 sequence is 15 residues long. Germline loops: CDR1 SGHDN, CDR2 FVKESK. V was clipped by 0 bases and J by 4 bases, with 12 bases between them. This chain's CDR3 is CASSQEARVGTEAFF. CDR3 bases: TGTGCCAGCAGCCAAGAAGCCAGGGTGGGCACTGAAGCTTTCTTT.

The V and J genes are TRBV6-5 and TRBJ2-5, with 8 bases identical to TRBD2. After removal of 7 bases from V and 5 bases from J, the junction contained 12 bases not matched to a gene. Germline V CDR1 and CDR2: MNHEY, SVGAGI. The CDR3 is made up of 15 amino acids. CDR3 amino acids: CASISPNRGGETQYF. Written as DNA, the CDR3 is TGTGCCAGCATTTCTCCGAACCGGGGGGGTGAGACCCAGTACTTC.

V gene TRBV6-6 combines with J gene TRBJ2-3; the D is unclear. The CDR3 spans 15 residues. Trimming removed 6 bases from V and 3 bases from J, with 16 bases in between. Germline V CDR1 and CDR2: MNHNY, SVGAGI (reference sequence). CDR3 bases: TGTGCCAGCAGCCCCACGAGCGCTACAACAGATACGCAGTATTTT. It specifies CASSPTSATTDTQYF.

The V and J genes are TRBV5-4 and TRBJ1-1; TRBD1 matches at 7 bases. Trimming took 4 bases from V and 3 from J; bases not matched to a gene: 3. Germline lookup yields CDR1 SGHNT and CDR2 YYREEE (reference sequence). The CDR3 has 13 amino acids. In DNA, the CDR3 is TGTGCCAGCAGCCAAGACAGGGACACTGAAGCTTTCTTT. Protein: CASSQDRDTEAFF.

CDR3 bases: TGCGCCAGCAGCTTGGCCAAGACAAACGAGCAGTACTTC. Its protein product is CASSLAKTNEQYF. The rearrangement joins TRBV5-1 to TRBJ2-7; D not resolved. Trimming left V 0 bases short and J 5 bases short, with 9 bases between. Germline assignment: CDR1 SGHRS and CDR2 YFSETQ. The CDR3 totals 13 residues.

V and J are TRBV5-1 and TRBJ2-5, with 10 bases that match TRBD2. The germline CDR1 and CDR2 sequences are SGHRS and YFSETQ. V gave up 4 bases and J gave up 1 base; unmatched junction bases: 1. The length of the CDR3 is 14 residues. For the CDR3, the DNA is TGCGCCAGCAGCCTAGCGGGGGTCCAAGAGACCCAGTACTTC. Protein product: CASSLAGVQETQYF.

The chain uses TRBV23-1 and TRBJ2-1, with 7 positions matching TRBD1. TRBV23-1 is an ORF for which the function is uncertain. V dropped 3 bases and J dropped 9; count of bases not matched to a gene: 5. CDR3 size: 13 residues. In DNA, the CDR3 is TGCGCCAGCAGTCACACAGGGGTCAGTGAGCAGTTCTTC. It translates to CASSHTGVSEQFF.